These 11 T cell receptor beta chains came from one sample sequenced in a study of monozygotic twins with inflammatory bowel disease. TCRdb re-called the 5' RACE reads, yielding one record per CDR3 amino acid sequence without DNA. Listed are approximately 330,000 distinct CDR3 sequences; around 2% falls within the top ten. The sequenced sample was blood. The receptors derive from a human donor with ulcerative colitis or Crohn's disease, or a healthy co-twin of an affected twin (not recorded which).

The rearrangement uses TRBV10-3 and TRBJ1-1. This CDR3 is built from 12 residues. CDR1 and CDR2 (germline): ENHRY, SYGVKD. CDR3 in amino acids: CAISELNTEAFF.

V is TRBV7-8 and J is TRBJ2-2; the D call of TRBD1 rests on TCRdb alone, since no DNA is present to check it. The CDR3 consists of 17 residues. Germline-derived CDR1 and CDR2 are SGHVS and FQNEAQ. The chain's CDR3 is CASSPIRDRGYTGELFF.

The rearrangement links TRBV5-1 to TRBJ1-1. The CDR3 sequence is 14 residues long. The germline CDR1 and CDR2 sequences are SGHRS and YFSETQ. This CDR3 reads CASSSGRGDTEAFF.

This chain links TRBV6-1 with TRBJ2-3. CDR3 length equals 13 residues. CDR1 and CDR2 (germline): MNHNS, SASEGT. CDR3 sequence: CASSEAYTDTQYF.

The chain has TRBV27 and TRBJ1-1. This CDR3 region has 16 residues. Germline V gene lookup returns CDR1 MNHEY and CDR2 SMNVEV (reference sequence). Here the CDR3 reads CASSLNWRALNTEAFF.

This sequence joins TRBV6-5 and TRBJ2-7; the D call from TCRdb, TRBD1, cannot be confirmed without DNA. The CDR3 sequence is 15 residues long. CDR1 is MNHEY, CDR2 SVGAGI, per germline. CDR3 protein: CASCSYADRTYEQYF.

The genes are TRBV11-2 and TRBJ2-2. The CDR3 length is 14 residues. Germline V gives CDR1 SGHAT, CDR2 FQNNGV. The CDR3 is CASSRLGRAGELFF. Complete variable domain (other parts from reference TRBV11-2 and TRBJ2-2): EAGVAQSPRYKIIEKRQSVAFWCNPISGHATLYWYQQILGQGPKLLIQFQNNGVVDDSQLPKDRFSAERLKGVDSTLKIQPAKLEDSAVYLCASSRLGRAGELFFGEGSRLTVL.

The V gene is TRBV4-2, the J gene TRBJ2-1. CDR1 is LGHNA, CDR2 YNFKEQ, per germline. The CDR3 extends over 15 amino acids. CDR3 sequence reads: CASSQDHQTYNEQFF.

This chain uses TRBV20-1 with TRBJ1-4; TCRdb proposes TRBD1, but this gene call is untestable without DNA. The length of the CDR3 is 19 residues. Germline V gene sequence: CDR1 DFQATT, CDR2 SNEGSKA (reference sequence). This CDR3 is CSASSSLGSGLEFNEKLFF.

The chain links TRBV29-1 to TRBJ2-7; TCRdb's D gene call, TRBD1, goes unchecked for lack of DNA. Germline-derived CDR1 and CDR2 are SQVTM and ANQGSEA. This CDR3 spans 12 amino acids. CDR3 region: CSVEARYRVQYF.

The chain joins TRBV11-2 to TRBJ2-7; the TCRdb call, TRBD1, lacks DNA for checking. CDR1 is SGHAT, CDR2 FQNNGV, per germline. The CDR3 covers 13 residues. CDR3 protein: CASSFRASYEQYF. Full variable domain (remainder filled in from reference TRBV11-2 and TRBJ2-7): EAGVAQSPRYKIIEKRQSVAFWCNPISGHATLYWYQQILGQGPKLLIQFQNNGVVDDSQLPKDRFSAERLKGVDSTLKIQPAKLEDSAVYLCASSFRASYEQYFGPGTRLTVT.